These T cell receptor beta chains were read from a single sample in a study of monozygotic twins with inflammatory bowel disease. With the 5' RACE reads reprocessed, TCRdb shows one record per CDR3 protein and no DNA. In total, the table holds some 200,000 distinct CDR3 sequences. Material: blood. These TCRs come from a human donor with ulcerative colitis or Crohn's disease, or a healthy co-twin of an affected twin (not recorded which). CDR3s include the opening cysteine and the closing phenylalanine or tryptophan.

v_call	j_call	cdr3_aa
TRBV20-1	TRBJ2-5	CSAIGQGGKTQYF
TRBV7-2	TRBJ2-1	CASSLARGGTGIVNEQFF
TRBV10-3	TRBJ2-5	CAISERLEETQYF
TRBV6-1	TRBJ2-1	CASKGGSQLRGEQFF
TRBV5-1	TRBJ2-5	CASSLAQIAGGRETQYF
TRBV27	TRBJ1-2	CASSLLGVNYGYTF
TRBV2	TRBJ1-1	CASLERLQNTEAFF
TRBV5-1	TRBJ1-6	CASSEGLGNSPLHF
TRBV10-3	TRBJ2-7	CAIMQDHEQYF
TRBV29-1	TRBJ1-4	CSATGTRGEKLFF
TRBV20-1	TRBJ2-3	CSAPETSGETTDTQYF
TRBV28	TRBJ2-7	CASSLLPGGKGIYEQYF
TRBV4-2	TRBJ1-6	CASSQEADRGRSPLHF
TRBV20-1	TRBJ2-7	CSARRGEADRIYEQYF
TRBV12-3/TRBV12-4	TRBJ2-1	CASSLAGTRGEQFF
TRBV20-1	TRBJ2-7	CSARDRDRGVYEQYF
TRBV15	TRBJ1-3	CATSRDGGGPGNTIYF
TRBV7-8	TRBJ2-2	CASSFTGSYTGELFF
TRBV28	TRBJ1-5	CASSWANSGNQPQHF
TRBV6-6	TRBJ2-1	CASSSGYYDNEQFF
TRBV6-5	TRBJ1-6	CASSYLMRDTNSPLHF
TRBV20-1	TRBJ2-7	CSARGSLSYEQYF
TRBV6-6	TRBJ1-1	CASSYTAPNTEAFF
TRBV6-5	TRBJ2-1	CASSPLAGISYNEQFF
TRBV12-3/TRBV12-4	TRBJ1-2	CASSLPDRADYGYTF
TRBV19	TRBJ2-7	CASSIVARGNNEQYF
TRBV7-9	TRBJ2-5	CASSLRQGLEETQYF
TRBV12-3/TRBV12-4	TRBJ2-1	CASSSFPGLAGGDEQFF
TRBV10-3	TRBJ1-5	CAISDRGGDQPQHF
TRBV28	TRBJ2-5	CASSLMAGIQETQYF
TRBV7-2	TRBJ2-6	CASRSPRSGANVLTF
TRBV29-1	TRBJ1-2	CSVEDTVYGYTF
TRBV28	TRBJ2-3	CASSSGQGWLGDTQYF
TRBV3-1	TRBJ2-1	CASSQEFMWDPAYNEQFF
TRBV6-5	TRBJ1-2	CASTTGGHYGYTF
TRBV6-5	TRBJ2-7	CASSYPPYEQYF
TRBV28	TRBJ1-2	CASSSDRGPTDNYGYTF
TRBV10-2	TRBJ2-1	CASSEGMGGKQFF
TRBV29-1	TRBJ2-7	CSVEIRSSYEQYF
TRBV12-3/TRBV12-4	TRBJ1-2	CASSLGQGLSF
TRBV4-1	TRBJ2-2	CASSHPGTGANTGELFF
TRBV20-1	TRBJ2-5	CSVGTTQETQYF
TRBV12-3/TRBV12-4	TRBJ1-1	CASSWSQLNTEAFF
TRBV3-1	TRBJ2-6	CASSQPSGANVLTF
TRBV6-4	TRBJ2-2	CASSDRGDNTGELFF
TRBV29-1	TRBJ2-1	CSVEIGLSYNEQFF
TRBV7-2	TRBJ2-1	CASSFIYAYNEQFF
TRBV7-9	TRBJ2-7	CASSWGLAAPFGEQYF
TRBV5-1	TRBJ2-7	CASSWSFGTYEQYF
TRBV28	TRBJ1-2	CASSFTPNGYTF
TRBV6-2/TRBV6-3	TRBJ2-6	CASSHVGNSGANVLTF